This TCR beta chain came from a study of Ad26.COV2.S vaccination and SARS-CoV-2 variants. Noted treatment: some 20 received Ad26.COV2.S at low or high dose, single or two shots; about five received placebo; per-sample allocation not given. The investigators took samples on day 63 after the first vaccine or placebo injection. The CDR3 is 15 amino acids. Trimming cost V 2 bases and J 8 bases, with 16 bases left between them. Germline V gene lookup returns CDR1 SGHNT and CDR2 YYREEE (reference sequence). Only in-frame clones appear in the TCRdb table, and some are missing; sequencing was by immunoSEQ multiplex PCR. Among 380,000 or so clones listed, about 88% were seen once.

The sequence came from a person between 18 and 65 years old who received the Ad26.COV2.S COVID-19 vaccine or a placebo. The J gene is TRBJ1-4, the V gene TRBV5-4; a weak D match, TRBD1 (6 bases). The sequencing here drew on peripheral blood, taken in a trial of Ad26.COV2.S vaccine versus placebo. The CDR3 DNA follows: TGTGCCAGCAGCTTACGCCAGGGGCTGGGAGAAAAACTGTTTTTT. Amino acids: CASSLRQGLGEKLFF.